Sequencing of this T cell receptor (beta chain) was carried out in a study of cytomegalovirus exposure and HLA in healthy donors. Overall study results and limits: Investigators reported more than 150 TCR beta chains as tied to cytomegalovirus.

With 60 Vbeta and 13 Jbeta primers, the PCR was carried out. Libraries were prepared by immunoSEQ multiplex PCR; TCRdb keeps only in-frame clonotypes and omits some of them. The data hold around 210,000 clones, with roughly 81% observed a single time. Points on this clone: As yet, its antigen is unknown.

Sequencing input: PBMCs. The clonotype comes from a girl aged 2 to 10 in good health and CMV-seronegative.

As DNA, the CDR3 is TGTGCCAGCAGCCGCCGGGGGGGGCCGAACACTGAAGCTTTCTTT. It encodes CASSRRGGPNTEAFF. The chain is built from TRBV6-5 and TRBJ1-1; possible D gene TRBD1, 6 bases. CDR1 is MNHEY and CDR2 is SVGAGI in the germline V gene. The germline V and J ends were trimmed by 6 bases and 1 base, with 15 bases remaining between them. The CDR3 spans 15 residues.